This T cell receptor beta chain originates from a study of T-cell memory formation after mild COVID-19. Study overall: Among the donors, TCR clusters were largely specific to each donor.

cDNA libraries for TCR alpha and TCR beta, carrying sample barcodes and UMIs, came from 5'RACE with constant-segment primers. TCRdb independently ran MiXCR on the 5' RACE reads; one entry per CDR3 protein. The repertoire holds approximately 180,000 distinct CDR3 sequences, with 16% as singletons. Study results and caveats: Mainly in CM and EM were contracting CD4+ clones; CD8+ were in EMRA. Pre-infection memory showed some responding clones, and this suggested that cross-reactive memory joined.

For this clonotype: Its specificity is unknown.

This CDR3 has 12 residues. Sequencing was done on a sample of PBMCs or a T cell subset sorted from them (not recorded which). The chain links TRBV21-1 to TRBJ2-7; TRBD1, the table's D call, lacks a check against the DNA. TRBV21-1 is reported as a pseudogene. This sequence originates from an adult woman who had mild COVID-19 (a few samples of this study predate the infection). Cell type and time point are not known. CDR3 residues: CASDRAVYEQYF. For the CDR3, the DNA is TGTGCCAGCGACAGGGCCGTCTACGAGCAGTACTTC.